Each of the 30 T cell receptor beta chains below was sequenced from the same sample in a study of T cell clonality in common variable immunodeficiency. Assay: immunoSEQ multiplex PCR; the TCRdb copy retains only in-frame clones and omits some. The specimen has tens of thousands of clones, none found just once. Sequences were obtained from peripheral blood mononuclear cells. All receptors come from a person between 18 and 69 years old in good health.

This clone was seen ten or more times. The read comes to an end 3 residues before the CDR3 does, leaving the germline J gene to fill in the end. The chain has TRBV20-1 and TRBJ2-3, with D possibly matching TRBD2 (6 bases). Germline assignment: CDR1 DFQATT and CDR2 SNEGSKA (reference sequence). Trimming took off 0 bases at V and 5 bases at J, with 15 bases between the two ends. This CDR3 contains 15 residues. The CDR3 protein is CSARDGPSVVDTQYF. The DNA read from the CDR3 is TGCAGTGCTAGAGATGGGCCTAGCGTAGTAGATACG.

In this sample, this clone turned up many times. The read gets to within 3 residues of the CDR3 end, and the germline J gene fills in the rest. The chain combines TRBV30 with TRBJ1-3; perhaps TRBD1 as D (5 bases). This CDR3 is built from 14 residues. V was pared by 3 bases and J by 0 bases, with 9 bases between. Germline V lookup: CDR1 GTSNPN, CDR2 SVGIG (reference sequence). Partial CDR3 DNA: TGTGCCTGGAGGGGACTAGTCTCTGGAAACACC. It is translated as CAWRGLVSGNT. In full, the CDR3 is CAWRGLVSGNTIYF.

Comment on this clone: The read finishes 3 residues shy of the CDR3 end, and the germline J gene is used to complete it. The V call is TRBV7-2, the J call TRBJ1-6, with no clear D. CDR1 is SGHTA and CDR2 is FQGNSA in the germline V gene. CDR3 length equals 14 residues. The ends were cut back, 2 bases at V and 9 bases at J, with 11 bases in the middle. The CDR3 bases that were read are TGTGCCAGCAGCTTAAGTACGCAGGCTTCACCC. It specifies CASSLSTQASP. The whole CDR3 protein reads CASSLSTQASPLHF.

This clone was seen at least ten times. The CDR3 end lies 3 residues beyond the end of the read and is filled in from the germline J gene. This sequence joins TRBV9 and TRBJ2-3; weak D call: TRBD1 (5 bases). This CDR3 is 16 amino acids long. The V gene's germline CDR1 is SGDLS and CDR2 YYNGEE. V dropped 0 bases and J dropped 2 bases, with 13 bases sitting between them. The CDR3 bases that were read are TGTGCCAGCAGCGTAGCTGGGGCGGAGACCACAGATACG. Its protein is CASSVAGAETTDT. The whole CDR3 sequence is CASSVAGAETTDTQYF.

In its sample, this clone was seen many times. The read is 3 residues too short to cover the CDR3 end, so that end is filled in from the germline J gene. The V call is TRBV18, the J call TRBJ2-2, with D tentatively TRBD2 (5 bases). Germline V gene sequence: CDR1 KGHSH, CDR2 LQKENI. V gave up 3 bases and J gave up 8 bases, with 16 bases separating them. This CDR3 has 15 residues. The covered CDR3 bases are TGTGCCAGCTCACCCCGAGAGGGTTCGAAGGGGGAG. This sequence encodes CASSPREGSKGE. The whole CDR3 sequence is CASSPREGSKGELFF.

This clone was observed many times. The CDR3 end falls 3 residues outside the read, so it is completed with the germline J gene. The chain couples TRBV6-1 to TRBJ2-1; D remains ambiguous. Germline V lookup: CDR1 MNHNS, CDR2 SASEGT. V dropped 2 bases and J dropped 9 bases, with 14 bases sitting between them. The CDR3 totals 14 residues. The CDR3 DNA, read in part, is TGTGCCAGCAGTGAATATCTACAGTCCAGTGAG. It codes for CASSEYLQSSE. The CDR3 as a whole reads CASSEYLQSSEQFF.

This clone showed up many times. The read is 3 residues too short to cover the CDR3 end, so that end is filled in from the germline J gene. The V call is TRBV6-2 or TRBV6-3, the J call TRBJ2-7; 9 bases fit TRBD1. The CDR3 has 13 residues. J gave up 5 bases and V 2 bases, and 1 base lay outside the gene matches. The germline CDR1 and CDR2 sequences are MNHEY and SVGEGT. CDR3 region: CASSYGDRDEQYF. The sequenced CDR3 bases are TGTGCCAGCAGTTACGGGGACAGGGACGAG.

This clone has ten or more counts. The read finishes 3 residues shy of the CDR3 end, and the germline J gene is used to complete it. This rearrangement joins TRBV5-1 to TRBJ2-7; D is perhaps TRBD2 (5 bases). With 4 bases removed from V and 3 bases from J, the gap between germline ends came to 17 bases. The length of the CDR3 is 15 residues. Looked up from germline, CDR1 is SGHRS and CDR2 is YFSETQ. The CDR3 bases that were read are TGCGCCAGCAGCGCGGACTCAACTCCTTACTACGAG. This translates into CASSADSTPYYE. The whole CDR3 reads CASSADSTPYYEQYF.

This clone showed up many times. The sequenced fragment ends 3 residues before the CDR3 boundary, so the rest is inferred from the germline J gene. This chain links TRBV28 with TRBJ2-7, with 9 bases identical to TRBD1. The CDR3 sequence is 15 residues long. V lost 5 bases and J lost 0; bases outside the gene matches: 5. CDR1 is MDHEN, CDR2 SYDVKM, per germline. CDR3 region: CASSGRDRASYEQYF. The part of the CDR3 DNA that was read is TGTGCCAGCAGTGGCCGGGACAGGGCCTCCTACGAG.

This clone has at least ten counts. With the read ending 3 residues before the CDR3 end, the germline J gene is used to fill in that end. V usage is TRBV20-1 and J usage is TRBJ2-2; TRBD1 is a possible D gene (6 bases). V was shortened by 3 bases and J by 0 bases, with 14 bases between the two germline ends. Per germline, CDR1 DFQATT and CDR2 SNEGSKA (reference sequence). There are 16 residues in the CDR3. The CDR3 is CSARTTGLANTGELFF. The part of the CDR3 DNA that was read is TGCAGTGCTAGGACGACAGGACTCGCGAACACCGGGGAG.

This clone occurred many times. The sequenced CDR3 bases are TGTGCCACCAGCAGGGCCACCGGGACTAGCGCTCAGGGGAGGATCTACGAG. Translated, it gives CATSRATGTSAQGRIYE. In full, the CDR3 is CATSRATGTSAQGRIYEQYF. The V and J genes are TRBV15 and TRBJ2-7; 10 bases agree with TRBD2. The CDR3 extends 3 residues past the end of the read, so its final part is completed from the germline J gene. The length of the CDR3 is 20 residues. CDR1 is LNHNV and CDR2 is YYDKDF in the germline V gene (reference sequence). V lost 3 bases and J lost 3; bases outside the gene matches: 20.

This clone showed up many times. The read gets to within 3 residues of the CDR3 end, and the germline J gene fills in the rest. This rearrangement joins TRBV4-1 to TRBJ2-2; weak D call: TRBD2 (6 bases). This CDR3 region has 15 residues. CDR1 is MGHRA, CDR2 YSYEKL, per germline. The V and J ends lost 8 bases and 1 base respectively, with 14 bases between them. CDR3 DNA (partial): TGCGCCAGCCGCCTCCGGGACTTGAACACCGGGGAG. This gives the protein CASRLRDLNTGE. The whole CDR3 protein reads CASRLRDLNTGELFF.

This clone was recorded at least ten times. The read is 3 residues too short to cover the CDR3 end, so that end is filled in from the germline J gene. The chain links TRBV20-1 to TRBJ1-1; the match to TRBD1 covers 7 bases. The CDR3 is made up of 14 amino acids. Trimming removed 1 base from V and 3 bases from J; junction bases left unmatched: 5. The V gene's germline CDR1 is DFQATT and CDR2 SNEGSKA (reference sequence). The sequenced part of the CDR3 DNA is TGCAGTGCTAGAGCCCCGGGACAGTACACTGAA. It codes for CSARAPGQYTE. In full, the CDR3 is CSARAPGQYTEAFF.

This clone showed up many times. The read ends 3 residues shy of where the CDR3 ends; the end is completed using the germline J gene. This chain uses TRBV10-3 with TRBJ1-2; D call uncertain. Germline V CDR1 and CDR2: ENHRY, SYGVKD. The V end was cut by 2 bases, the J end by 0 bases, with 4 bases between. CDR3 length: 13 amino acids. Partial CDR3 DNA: TGTGCCATCAGTGAGAGGGCTAACTATGGC. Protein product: CAISERANYG. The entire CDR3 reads CAISERANYGYTF.

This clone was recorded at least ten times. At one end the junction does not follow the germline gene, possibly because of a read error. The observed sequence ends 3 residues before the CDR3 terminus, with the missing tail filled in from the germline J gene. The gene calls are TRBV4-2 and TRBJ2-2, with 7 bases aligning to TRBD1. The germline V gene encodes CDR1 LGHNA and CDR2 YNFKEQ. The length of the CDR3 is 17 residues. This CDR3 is CASSQDTAGGNTGELFF. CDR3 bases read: TGCGCCAGCAGCCAAGATACAGCAGGGGGTAACACCGGGGAG.

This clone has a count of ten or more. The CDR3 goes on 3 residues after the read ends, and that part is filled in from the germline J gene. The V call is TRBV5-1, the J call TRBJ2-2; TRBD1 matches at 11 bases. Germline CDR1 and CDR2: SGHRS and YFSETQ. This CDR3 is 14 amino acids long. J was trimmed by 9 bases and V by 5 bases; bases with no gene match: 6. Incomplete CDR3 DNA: TGCGCCAGCAGTCCCGGACAGGGGGCATGGGAG. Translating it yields CASSPGQGAWE. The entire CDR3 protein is CASSPGQGAWELFF.

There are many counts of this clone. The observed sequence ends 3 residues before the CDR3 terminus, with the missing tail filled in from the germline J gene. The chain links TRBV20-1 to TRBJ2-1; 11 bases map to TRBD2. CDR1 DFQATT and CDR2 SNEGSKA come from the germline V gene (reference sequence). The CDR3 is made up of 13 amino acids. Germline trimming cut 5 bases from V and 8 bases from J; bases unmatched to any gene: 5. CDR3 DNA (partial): TGCAGTGCTGCTCTAGCGGGAGGCTATGAG. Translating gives CSAALAGGYE. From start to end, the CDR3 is CSAALAGGYEQFF.

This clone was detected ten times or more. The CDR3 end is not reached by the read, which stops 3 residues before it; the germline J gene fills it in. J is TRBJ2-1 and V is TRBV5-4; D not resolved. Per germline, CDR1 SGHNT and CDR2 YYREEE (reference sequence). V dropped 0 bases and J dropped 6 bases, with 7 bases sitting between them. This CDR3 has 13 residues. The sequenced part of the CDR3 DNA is TGTGCCAGCAGCTTGGAGCGTTTCAATGAG. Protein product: CASSLERFNE. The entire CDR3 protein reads CASSLERFNEQFF. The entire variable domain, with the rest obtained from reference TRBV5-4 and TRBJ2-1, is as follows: ETGVTQSPTHLIKTRGQQVTLRCSSQSGHNTVSWYQQALGQGPQFIFQYYREEENGRGNFPPRFSGLQFPNYSSELNVNALELDDSALYLCASSLERFNEQFFGPGTRLTVL.

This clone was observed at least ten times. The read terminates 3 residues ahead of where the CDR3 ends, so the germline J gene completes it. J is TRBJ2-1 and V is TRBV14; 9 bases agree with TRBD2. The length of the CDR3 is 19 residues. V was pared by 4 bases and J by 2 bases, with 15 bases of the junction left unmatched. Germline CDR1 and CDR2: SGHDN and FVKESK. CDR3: CASSLDRTASGKTYNEQFF. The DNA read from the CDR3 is TGTGCCAGCAGCCTAGACAGGACCGCTAGCGGGAAAACCTACAATGAG.

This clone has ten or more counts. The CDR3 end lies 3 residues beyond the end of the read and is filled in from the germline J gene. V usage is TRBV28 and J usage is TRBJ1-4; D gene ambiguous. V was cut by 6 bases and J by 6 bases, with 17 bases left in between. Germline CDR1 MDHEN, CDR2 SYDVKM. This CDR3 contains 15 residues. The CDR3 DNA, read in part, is TGTGCCAGCAGCCCCGGAGGGCTCACGGATGAAAAA. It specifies CASSPGGLTDEK. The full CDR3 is CASSPGGLTDEKLFF.

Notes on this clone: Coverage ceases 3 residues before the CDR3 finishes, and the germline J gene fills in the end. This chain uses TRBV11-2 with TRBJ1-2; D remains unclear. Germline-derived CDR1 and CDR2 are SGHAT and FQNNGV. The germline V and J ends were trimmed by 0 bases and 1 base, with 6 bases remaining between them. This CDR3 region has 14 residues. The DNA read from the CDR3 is TGTGCCAGCAGCTTAGAGAGGGTTAACTATGGC. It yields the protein CASSLERVNYG. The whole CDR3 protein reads CASSLERVNYGYTF.

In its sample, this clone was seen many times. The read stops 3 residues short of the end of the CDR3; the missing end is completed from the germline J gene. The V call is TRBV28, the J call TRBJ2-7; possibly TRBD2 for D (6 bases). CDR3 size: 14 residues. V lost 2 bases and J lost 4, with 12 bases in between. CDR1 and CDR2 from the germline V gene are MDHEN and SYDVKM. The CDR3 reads CASSLPGEDYEQYF. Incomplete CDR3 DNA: TGTGCCAGCAGTTTACCGGGGGAGGATTACGAG.

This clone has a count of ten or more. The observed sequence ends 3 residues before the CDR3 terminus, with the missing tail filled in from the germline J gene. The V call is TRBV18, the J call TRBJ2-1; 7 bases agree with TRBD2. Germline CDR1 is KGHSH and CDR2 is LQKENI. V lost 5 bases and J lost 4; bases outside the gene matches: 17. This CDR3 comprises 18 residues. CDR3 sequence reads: CASSLLAGRAGNYNEQFF. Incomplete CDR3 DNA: TGTGCCAGCTCATTACTCGCCGGACGAGCGGGGAATTACAATGAG.

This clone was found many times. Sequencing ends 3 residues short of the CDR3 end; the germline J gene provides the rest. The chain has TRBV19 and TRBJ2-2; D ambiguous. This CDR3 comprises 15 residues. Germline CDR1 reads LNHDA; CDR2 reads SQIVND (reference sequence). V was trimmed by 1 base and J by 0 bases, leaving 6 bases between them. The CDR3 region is CASSIGATNTGELFF. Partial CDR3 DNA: TGTGCCAGTAGTATAGGGGCAACGAACACCGGGGAG.

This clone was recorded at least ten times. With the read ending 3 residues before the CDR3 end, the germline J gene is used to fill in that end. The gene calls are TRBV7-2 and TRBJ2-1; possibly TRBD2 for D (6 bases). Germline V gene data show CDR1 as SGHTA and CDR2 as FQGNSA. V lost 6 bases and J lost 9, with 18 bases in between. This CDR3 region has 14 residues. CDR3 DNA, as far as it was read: TGTGCCAGCAGTTACTCCCCGGAGGGGTCTGAG. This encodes CASSYSPEGSE. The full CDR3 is CASSYSPEGSEQFF.

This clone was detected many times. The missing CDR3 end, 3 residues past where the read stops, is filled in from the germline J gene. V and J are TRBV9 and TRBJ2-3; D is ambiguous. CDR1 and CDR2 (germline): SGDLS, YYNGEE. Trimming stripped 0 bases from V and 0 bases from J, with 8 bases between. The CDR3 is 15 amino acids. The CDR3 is CASSVGVDSTDTQYF. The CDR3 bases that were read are TGTGCCAGCAGCGTAGGAGTAGATAGCACAGATACG.

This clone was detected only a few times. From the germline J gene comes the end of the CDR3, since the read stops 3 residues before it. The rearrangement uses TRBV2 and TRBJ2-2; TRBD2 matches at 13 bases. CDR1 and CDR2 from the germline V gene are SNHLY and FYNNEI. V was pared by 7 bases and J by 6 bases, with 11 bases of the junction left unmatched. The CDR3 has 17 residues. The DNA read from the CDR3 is TGTGCCAGCAAATCGGCAGGACTAGCGGGGGCCCCCGGGGAG. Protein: CASKSAGLAGAPGE. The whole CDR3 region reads CASKSAGLAGAPGELFF.

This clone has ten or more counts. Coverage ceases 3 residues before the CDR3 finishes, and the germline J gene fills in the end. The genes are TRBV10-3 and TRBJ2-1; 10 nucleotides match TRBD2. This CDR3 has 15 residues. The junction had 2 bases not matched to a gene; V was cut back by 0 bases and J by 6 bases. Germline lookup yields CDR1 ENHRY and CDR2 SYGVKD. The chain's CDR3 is CAISESLAGGNEQFF. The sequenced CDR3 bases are TGTGCCATCAGTGAGTCATTAGCGGGAGGCAATGAG.

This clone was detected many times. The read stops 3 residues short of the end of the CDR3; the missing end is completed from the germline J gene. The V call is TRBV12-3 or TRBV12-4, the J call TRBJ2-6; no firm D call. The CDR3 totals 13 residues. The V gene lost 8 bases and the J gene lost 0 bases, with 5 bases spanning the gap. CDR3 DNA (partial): TGTGCCAGCGGCCCCTCTGGGGCCAACGTC. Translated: CASGPSGANV. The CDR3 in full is CASGPSGANVLTF.

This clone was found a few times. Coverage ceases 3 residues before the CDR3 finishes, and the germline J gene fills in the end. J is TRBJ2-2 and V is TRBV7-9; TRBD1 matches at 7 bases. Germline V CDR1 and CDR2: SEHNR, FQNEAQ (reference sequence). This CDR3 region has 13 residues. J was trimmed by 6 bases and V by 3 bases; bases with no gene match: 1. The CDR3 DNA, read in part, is TGTGCCAGCAGCTTGGACAGGCCCGGGGAG. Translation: CASSLDRPGE. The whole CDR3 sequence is CASSLDRPGELFF. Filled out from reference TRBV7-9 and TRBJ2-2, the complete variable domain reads DTGVSQNPRHKITKRGQNVTFRCDPISEHNRLYWYRQTLGQGPEFLTYFQNEAQLEKSRLLSDRFSAERPKGSFSTLEIQRTEQGDSAMYLCASSLDRPGELFFGEGSRLTVL.